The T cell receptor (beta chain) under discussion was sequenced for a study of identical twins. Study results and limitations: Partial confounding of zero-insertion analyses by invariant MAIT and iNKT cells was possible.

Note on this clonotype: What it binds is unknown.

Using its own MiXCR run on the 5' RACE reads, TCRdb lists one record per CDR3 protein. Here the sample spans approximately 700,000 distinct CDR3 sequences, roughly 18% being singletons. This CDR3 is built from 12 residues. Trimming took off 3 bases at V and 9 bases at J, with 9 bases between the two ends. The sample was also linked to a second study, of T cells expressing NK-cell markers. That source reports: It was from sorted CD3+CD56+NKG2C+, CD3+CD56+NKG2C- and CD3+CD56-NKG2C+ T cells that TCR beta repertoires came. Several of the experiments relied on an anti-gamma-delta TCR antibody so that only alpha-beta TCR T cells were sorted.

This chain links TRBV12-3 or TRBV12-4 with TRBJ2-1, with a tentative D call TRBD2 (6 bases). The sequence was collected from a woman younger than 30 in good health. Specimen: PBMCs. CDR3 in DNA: TGTGCCAGCAGTTTTAGGAGGGGTGAGCAGTTCTTC. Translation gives CASSFRRGEQFF.